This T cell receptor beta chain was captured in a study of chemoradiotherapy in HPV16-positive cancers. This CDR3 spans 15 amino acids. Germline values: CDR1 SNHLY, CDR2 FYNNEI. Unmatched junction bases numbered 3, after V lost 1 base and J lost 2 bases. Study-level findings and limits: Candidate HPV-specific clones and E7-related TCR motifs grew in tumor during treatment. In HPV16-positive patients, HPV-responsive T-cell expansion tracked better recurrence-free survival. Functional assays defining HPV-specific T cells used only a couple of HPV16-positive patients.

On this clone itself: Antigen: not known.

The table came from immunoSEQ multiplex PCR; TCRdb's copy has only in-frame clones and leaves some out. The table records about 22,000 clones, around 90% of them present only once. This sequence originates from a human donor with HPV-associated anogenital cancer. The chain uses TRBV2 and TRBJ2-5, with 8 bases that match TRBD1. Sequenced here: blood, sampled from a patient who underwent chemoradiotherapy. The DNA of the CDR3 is TGTGCCAGCAGTGAAGGGGGGACAGGTCAAGAGACCCAGTACTTC. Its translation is CASSEGGTGQETQYF.